The entry below describes one TCR beta chain. Its specificity is not known. The source material, RNA transcripts, was used to amplify TCR beta CDR3 regions. First-round RT-PCR with HTBI primers amplified the TCR CDR3 region. Each CDR3 protein is one row after TCRdb ran MiXCR on the multiplex PCR reads. Among some 800,000 distinct CDR3 sequences listed, more than 30% were seen once. The data derive from a study of T cells in Graves' hyperthyroidism and ophthalmopathy. Study outcomes and limitations: Most clonotypes expanded in thyroid above 0.001 were likewise present in blood.

V was clipped by 2 bases and J by 4 bases; unmatched bases: 7. Germline V CDR1 and CDR2: SEHNR, FQNEAQ (reference sequence). The CDR3 extends over 16 amino acids. Graves' hyperthyroidism was deemed stable given no ophthalmopathy progression within 18 months. V gene TRBV7-9 combines with J gene TRBJ1-3, with 8 bases matching TRBD1. The TCR originated in a man younger than 35 with Graves' hyperthyroidism. Sample: blood. The CDR3 DNA reads as TGTGCCAGCAGCTTATACCCGACAGGGGAAGGAAACACCATATATTTT. It specifies CASSLYPTGEGNTIYF.